This passage covers 7 T cell receptor beta chains from one sample sequenced in a study of blood T cell repertoires in COVID-19. Data came from immunoSEQ multiplex PCR; TCRdb stores just in-frame clones and leaves some out. Of around 190,000 clones listed, 65% to 90% are singletons. The specimen was peripheral blood. The receptor set was obtained from a human donor in a cohort sampled during active COVID-19.

This sequence joins TRBV5-1 and TRBJ1-4, with 7 positions matching TRBD1. V lost 6 bases, J lost 7 bases, and 9 bases stayed unmatched. Germline CDR1 reads SGHRS; CDR2 reads YFSETQ. The CDR3 is 14 amino acids. The CDR3 reads CASTSDRDGEKLFF. CDR3 DNA: TGCGCCAGCACCTCAGACAGGGACGGTGAAAAACTGTTTTTT.

A single count supports this clone. The J gene is TRBJ2-7, the V gene TRBV18; possibly TRBD2 for D (7 bases). Germline V lookup: CDR1 KGHSH, CDR2 LQKENI. The CDR3 consists of 13 residues. The V end lost 3 bases, the J end lost 6 bases, and 12 bases lay between the germline ends. CDR3 amino acids: CASSPSGGSEQYF. CDR3 DNA sequence: TGTGCCAGCTCACCCTCGGGGGGCTCCGAGCAGTACTTC.

The rearrangement uses TRBV27 and TRBJ1-1; possibly TRBD1 for D (5 bases). Deletions cut 6 bases from V and 7 bases from J, with 9 bases between. Germline V gene sequence: CDR1 MNHEY, CDR2 SMNVEV (reference sequence). CDR3 length equals 11 residues. CDR3 DNA sequence: TGTGCCAGCAGGAAGACAGATGAAGCTTTCTTT. It codes for CASRKTDEAFF.

CDR3 in amino acids: CASSLWVTGQLVYEQYF. The CDR3 region has the DNA TGTGCCAGCAGCTTGTGGGTAACAGGACAACTGGTCTACGAGCAGTACTTC. The rearrangement joins TRBV5-8 to TRBJ2-7, with D tentatively TRBD1 (5 bases). Germline CDR1 and CDR2: SGHTS and YDEGEE. The CDR3 loop spans 17 amino acids. Trimming pared 1 base from V and 3 bases from J, leaving 20 bases between.

V usage is TRBV7-2 and J usage is TRBJ2-5, with 13 positions matching TRBD2. Germline V lookup: CDR1 SGHTA, CDR2 FQGNSA. V dropped 5 bases and J dropped 5; count of bases not matched to a gene: 11. This CDR3 contains 17 residues. Here the CDR3 reads CASSTGLAGRTGETQYF. CDR3 DNA: TGTGCCAGCAGCACGGGACTAGCGGGAAGGACCGGTGAGACCCAGTACTTC.

V is TRBV10-1 and J is TRBJ2-1; 8 bases are a match to TRBD2. The junction had 1 base not matched to a gene; V was cut back by 3 bases and J by 9 bases. There are 12 residues in the CDR3. Per the germline V gene, CDR1 is WNHNN and CDR2 is SYGVQD (reference sequence). CDR3 residues: CASSDRGGEQFF. In nucleotides, the CDR3 is TGCGCCAGCAGTGACCGGGGGGGTGAGCAGTTCTTC.

This rearrangement joins TRBV6-5 to TRBJ2-1; TRBD1 agrees at 9 bases. The V and J ends lost 6 bases and 8 bases, in that order; junction bases with no gene match: 11. The CDR3 has 15 residues. CDR1 and CDR2 (germline): MNHEY, SVGAGI. The CDR3 DNA reads as TGTGCCAGCAGCACAGGGGGCCGAAAAGGCGATGAGCAGTTCTTC. Its protein is CASSTGGRKGDEQFF.